The 18 T cell receptor beta chains below were found in one sample sequenced in a study of post-analysis software for immune sequencing data. Unique molecular identifiers featured in each of the TCR beta cDNA libraries. TCRdb re-called the PCR reads with MiXCR, one entry per CDR3 protein. Among about 200,000 distinct CDR3 sequences listed, 29% were seen once. General study results and limits: Roughly 5 TRBV segments (TRBV5-6, TRBV5-1 and TRBV20-1 among them) occurred more frequently in patients than in controls.

These receptors have no identified antigens. Sequenced sample: blood. These receptors all stem from a girl aged 2 to 17 with multiple sclerosis.

This clonotype was counted a few times. The V and J genes are TRBV29-1 and TRBJ1-1; 7 bases line up with TRBD1. The germline gives CDR1 SQVTM, CDR2 ANQGSEA. Trimming took 6 bases from V and 5 from J; bases not matched to a gene: 12. The CDR3 loop spans 14 amino acids. The chain's CDR3 is CSVDRVGPGTEAFF. The CDR3 coding sequence is TGCAGCGTAGACAGGGTAGGGCCCGGAACTGAAGCTTTCTTT. The full variable domain, rest sourced from reference TRBV29-1 and TRBJ1-1, is SAVISQKPSRDICQRGTSLTIQCQVDSQVTMMFWYRQQPGQSLTLIATANQGSEATYESGFVIDKFPISRPNLTFSTLTVSNMSPEDSSIYLCSVDRVGPGTEAFFGQGTRLTVV.

The chain links TRBV5-6 to TRBJ2-7; D is unresolved. The germline gives CDR1 SGHDT, CDR2 YYEEEE. V lost 0 bases to trimming and J lost 1 base, with 8 bases between them. The CDR3 is 14 amino acids. DNA of the CDR3: TGTGCCAGCAGCTTGGCGACAACTTCCTACGAGCAGTACTTC. Translation: CASSLATTSYEQYF.

V and J are TRBV30 and TRBJ2-1, with D perhaps TRBD1 or TRBD2 (5 bases each). Between the trimmed V and J ends, which lost 0 bases and 4 bases, there was a span of 19 bases. Looked up from germline, CDR1 is GTSNPN and CDR2 is SVGIG (reference sequence). This CDR3 is 17 amino acids long. The chain's CDR3 is CAWSVRLGVAKYNEQFF. Written as DNA, the CDR3 is TGTGCCTGGAGTGTACGCTTGGGGGTAGCGAAATACAATGAGCAGTTCTTC.

This clonotype has a handful of counts. V and J are TRBV19 and TRBJ2-7; D is possibly TRBD2 (5 bases). V was pared by 11 bases and J by 12 bases, with 11 bases between. Germline CDR1 reads LNHDA; CDR2 reads SQIVND (reference sequence). The CDR3 loop spans 8 amino acids. The CDR3 is CAGEKGYF. The DNA for the CDR3 is TGTGCCGGGGAGAAGGGGTACTTC. The variable domain in full, completed from reference TRBV19 and TRBJ2-7, reads DGGITQSPKYLFRKEGQNVTLSCEQNLNHDAMYWYRQDPGQGLRLIYYSQIVNDFQKGDIAEGYSVSREKKESFPLTVTSAQKNPTAFYLCAGEKGYFGPGTRLTVT.

This chain connects TRBV12-3 or TRBV12-4 to TRBJ2-4; TRBD2 aligns across 9 bases. The J call may be in error: the DNA end matches TRBJ2-7 better. The CDR3 loop spans 14 amino acids. The CDR3 loop is CTTHLKSGGNEQYF. DNA of the CDR3: TGTACCACTCACCTTAAGAGCGGGGGGAACGAGCAGTACTTC.

The genes are TRBV18 and TRBJ1-2; D ambiguous. This CDR3 region has 13 residues. V shed 1 base and J shed 3 bases, with 6 bases lying between them. CDR1 is KGHSH, CDR2 LQKENI, per germline. The CDR3 reads CASSPQDYYGYTF. CDR3 in DNA: TGTGCCAGCTCACCACAGGATTACTATGGCTACACCTTC.

The chain uses TRBV20-1 and TRBJ1-6, with D perhaps TRBD1 (6 bases). CDR1 and CDR2 from the germline V gene are DFQATT and SNEGSKA (reference sequence). With 5 bases removed from V and 5 bases from J, the gap between germline ends came to 10 bases. This CDR3 has 13 residues. Written as DNA, the CDR3 is TGCAGTGCTCGACAGGAGCATAATTCACCCCTCCACTTT. It codes for CSARQEHNSPLHF.

The table lists this clonotype with many counts. The rearrangement joins TRBV5-1 to TRBJ2-3; D might be TRBD2 (6 bases). CDR1 and CDR2 (germline): SGHRS, YFSETQ. This CDR3 has 13 residues. V lost 3 bases, J lost 4 bases, and 9 bases lay in between. CDR3 residues: CASSSRLADTQYF. CDR3 nucleotide sequence: TGCGCCAGCAGCTCCAGACTAGCAGATACGCAGTATTTT.

This clonotype was detected only a few times. The chain links TRBV7-9 to TRBJ1-1; a weak D match, TRBD1 (5 bases). V was cut by 8 bases and J by 4 bases, with 11 bases left in between. The germline CDR1 and CDR2 sequences are SEHNR and FQNEAQ (reference sequence). This CDR3 has 12 amino acids. This CDR3 is CASGHRSTEAFF. The DNA of the CDR3 is TGTGCCAGCGGCCACAGGAGCACTGAAGCTTTCTTT.

This clonotype has ten or more counts. The genes are TRBV6-5 and TRBJ2-7; 8 bases agree with TRBD1. The CDR3 sequence is 15 residues long. With V trimmed by 2 bases and J by 2 bases, 5 bases remained unmatched. Germline V gene lookup returns CDR1 MNHEY and CDR2 SVGAGI. The CDR3 reads CASSYGRTGPYEQYF. The DNA of the CDR3 is TGTGCCAGCAGTTACGGGCGGACAGGGCCCTACGAGCAGTACTTC.

This clonotype was seen ten or more times. The chain couples TRBV5-6 to TRBJ2-7; possible D gene TRBD2, 6 bases. From germline, CDR1 is SGHDT and CDR2 YYEEEE. V lost 5 bases and J lost 3, with 15 bases in between. The CDR3 length is 14 residues. The CDR3 loop is CASSFYGLYYEQYF. The CDR3 nucleotides read TGTGCCAGCAGTTTTTATGGACTATACTACGAGCAGTACTTC.

This clonotype was counted ten times or more. This rearrangement joins TRBV14 to TRBJ2-7; D remains unclear. The V gene's germline CDR1 is SGHDN and CDR2 FVKESK. The CDR3 runs to 13 residues. V shed 1 base and J shed 8 bases, with 12 bases lying between them. CDR3 DNA sequence: TGTGCCAGCAGCCAAGGAATCACCACCCAGCAGTACTTC. Translation gives CASSQGITTQQYF.

The rearrangement links TRBV4-1 to TRBJ2-3; D may be TRBD1 (5 bases). Trimming removed 3 bases from V and 5 bases from J, with 15 bases in between. The CDR3 extends over 15 amino acids. The V gene's germline CDR1 is MGHRA and CDR2 YSYEKL. In DNA form, the CDR3 reads TGCGCCAGCAGCCAGGACAACCCGCGCAGAGATACGCAGTATTTT. It specifies CASSQDNPRRDTQYF.

Concerning this clonotype itself: A much larger clone is a single base away; this may be a read error. The chain links TRBV6-5 to TRBJ1-1; TRBD1 agrees at 8 bases. The CDR3 loop spans 13 amino acids. Germline loops: CDR1 MNHEY, CDR2 SVGAGI. CDR3 in amino acids: CASSLGQEPEVFF. The CDR3 bases are TGTGCCAGCAGCCTGGGACAGGAGCCAGAAGTTTTCTTT.

This clonotype was detected only a few times. This chain joins TRBV12-3 or TRBV12-4 and TRBJ1-1; 8 nucleotides line up with TRBD1. The CDR3 length is 13 residues. The ends lost 4 bases at V and 10 bases at J; junction bases unmatched: 8. The CDR3 spells CASSSVQGDVAFF. In DNA, the CDR3 is TGTGCCAGCAGTTCCGTACAGGGGGATGTAGCTTTCTTT.

J is TRBJ2-1 and V is TRBV2; 7 bases map to TRBD1. CDR3 length equals 13 residues. V shed 3 bases and J 5 bases; nucleotides not matched to a gene: 1. The germline V gene encodes CDR1 SNHLY and CDR2 FYNNEI. The CDR3 region is CASSDGTDNEQFF. The CDR3 bases are TGTGCCAGCAGTGACGGGACAGACAATGAGCAGTTCTTC. The full variable domain, rest sourced from reference TRBV2 and TRBJ2-1, is EPEVTQTPSHQVTQMGQEVILRCVPISNHLYFYWYRQILGQKVEFLVSFYNNEISEKSEIFDDQFSVERPDGSNFTLKIRSTKLEDSAMYFCASSDGTDNEQFFGPGTRLTVL.

The V and J genes are TRBV5-1 and TRBJ1-6; 8 bases agree with TRBD1. Losses at the gene ends were 2 bases for V and 0 bases for J; bases not matched to a gene: 10. CDR1 and CDR2 (germline): SGHRS, YFSETQ. The CDR3 runs 19 residues. As DNA, the CDR3 is TGCGCCAGCAGCTTTTTAGGACAGGGAATTGGCTCCTATAATTCACCCCTCCACTTT. Protein product: CASSFLGQGIGSYNSPLHF.

As regards this clonotype: Germline and junction disagree at one end, which may indicate a read error. This sequence joins TRBV30 and TRBJ2-1, with unresolved D. The CDR3 totals 12 residues. CDR1 is GTSNPN, CDR2 SVGIG, per germline (reference sequence). The CDR3 coding sequence is TGTGCCAGTCCCGGCTCCTACAGTGAGCAGTTCTTC. This gives the protein CASPGSYSEQFF.